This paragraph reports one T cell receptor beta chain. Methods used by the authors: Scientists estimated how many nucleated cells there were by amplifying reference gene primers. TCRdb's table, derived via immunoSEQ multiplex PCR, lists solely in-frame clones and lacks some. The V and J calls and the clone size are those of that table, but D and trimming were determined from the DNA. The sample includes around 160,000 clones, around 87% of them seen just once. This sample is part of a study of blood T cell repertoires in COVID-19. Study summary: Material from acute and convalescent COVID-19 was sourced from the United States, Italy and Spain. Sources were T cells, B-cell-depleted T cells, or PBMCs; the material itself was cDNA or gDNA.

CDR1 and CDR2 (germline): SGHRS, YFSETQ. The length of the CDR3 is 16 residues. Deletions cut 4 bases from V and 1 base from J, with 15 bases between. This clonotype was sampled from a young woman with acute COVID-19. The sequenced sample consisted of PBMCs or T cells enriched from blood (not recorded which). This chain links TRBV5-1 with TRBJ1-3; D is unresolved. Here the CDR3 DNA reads TGCGCCAGCAGCCCAGGAGGCATTGTTTCTGGAAACACCATATATTTT. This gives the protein CASSPGGIVSGNTIYF.